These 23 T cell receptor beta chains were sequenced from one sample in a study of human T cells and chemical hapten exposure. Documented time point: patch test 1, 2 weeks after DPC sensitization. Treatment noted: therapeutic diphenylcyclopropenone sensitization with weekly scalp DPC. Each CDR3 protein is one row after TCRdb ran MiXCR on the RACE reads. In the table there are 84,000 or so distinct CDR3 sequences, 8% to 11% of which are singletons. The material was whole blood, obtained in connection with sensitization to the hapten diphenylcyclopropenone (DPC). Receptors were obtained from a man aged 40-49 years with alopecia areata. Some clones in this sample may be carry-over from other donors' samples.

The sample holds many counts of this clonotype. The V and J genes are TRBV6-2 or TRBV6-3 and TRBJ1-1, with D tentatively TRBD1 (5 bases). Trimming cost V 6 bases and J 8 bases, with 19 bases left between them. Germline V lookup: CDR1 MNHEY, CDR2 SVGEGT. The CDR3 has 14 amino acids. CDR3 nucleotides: TGTGCCAGCAGACCTTTCCTGACAGCGAGAGAAGCTTTCTTT. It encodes CASRPFLTAREAFF.

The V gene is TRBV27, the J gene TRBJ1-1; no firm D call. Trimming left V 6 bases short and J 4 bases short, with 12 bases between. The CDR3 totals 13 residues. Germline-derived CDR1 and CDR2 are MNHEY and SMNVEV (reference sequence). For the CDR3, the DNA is TGTGCCAGCAGACCGACTGGAGGCACTGAAGCTTTCTTT. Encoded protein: CASRPTGGTEAFF.

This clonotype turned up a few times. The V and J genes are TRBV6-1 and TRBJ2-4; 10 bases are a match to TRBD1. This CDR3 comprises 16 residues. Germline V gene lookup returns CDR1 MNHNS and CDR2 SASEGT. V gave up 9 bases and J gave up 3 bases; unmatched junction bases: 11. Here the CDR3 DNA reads TGTGCCAGTCACGCCGGGACAGGGGCCAGCAAAAACATTCAGTACTTC. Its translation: CASHAGTGASKNIQYF.

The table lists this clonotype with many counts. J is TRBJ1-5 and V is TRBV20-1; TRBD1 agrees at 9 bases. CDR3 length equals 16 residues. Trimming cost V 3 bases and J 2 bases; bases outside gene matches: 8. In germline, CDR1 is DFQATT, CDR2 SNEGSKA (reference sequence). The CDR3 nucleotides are TGCAGTGCTAGGAAAACGGGGACAGGGCGCAATCAGCCCCAGCATTTT. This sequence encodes CSARKTGTGRNQPQHF.

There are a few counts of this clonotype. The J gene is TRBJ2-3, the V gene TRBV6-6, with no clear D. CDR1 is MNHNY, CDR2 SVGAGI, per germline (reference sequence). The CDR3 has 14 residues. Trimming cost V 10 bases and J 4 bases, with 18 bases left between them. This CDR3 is CAIKHEVVADTQYF. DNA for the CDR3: TGTGCCATCAAACACGAGGTAGTGGCAGATACGCAGTATTTT.

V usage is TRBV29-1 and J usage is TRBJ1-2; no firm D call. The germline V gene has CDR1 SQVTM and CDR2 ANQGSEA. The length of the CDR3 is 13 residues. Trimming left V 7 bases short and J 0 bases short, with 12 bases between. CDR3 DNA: TGCAGCGCCGAGGGCACAACTAACTATGGCTACACCTTC. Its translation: CSAEGTTNYGYTF.

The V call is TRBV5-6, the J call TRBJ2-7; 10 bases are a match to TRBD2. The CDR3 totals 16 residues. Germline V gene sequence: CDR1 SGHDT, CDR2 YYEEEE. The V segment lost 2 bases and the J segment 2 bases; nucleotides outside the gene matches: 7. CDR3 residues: CASSLAGTSVTYEQYF. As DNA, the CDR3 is TGTGCCAGCAGCTTAGCCGGGACTAGCGTAACCTACGAGCAGTACTTC.

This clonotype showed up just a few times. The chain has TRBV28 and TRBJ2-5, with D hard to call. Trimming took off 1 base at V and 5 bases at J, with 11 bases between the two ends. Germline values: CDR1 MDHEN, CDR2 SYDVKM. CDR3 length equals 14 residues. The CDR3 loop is CASSLFTLGETQYF. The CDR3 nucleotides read TGTGCCAGCAGTTTATTTACGCTGGGGGAGACCCAGTACTTC.

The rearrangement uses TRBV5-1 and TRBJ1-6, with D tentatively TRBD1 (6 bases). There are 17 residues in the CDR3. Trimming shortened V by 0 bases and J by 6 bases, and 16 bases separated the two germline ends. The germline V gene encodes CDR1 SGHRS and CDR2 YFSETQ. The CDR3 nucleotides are TGCGCCAGCAGCTTGGGCAGGGGAAGAGAGGGTAATTCACCCCTCCACTTT. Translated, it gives CASSLGRGREGNSPLHF.

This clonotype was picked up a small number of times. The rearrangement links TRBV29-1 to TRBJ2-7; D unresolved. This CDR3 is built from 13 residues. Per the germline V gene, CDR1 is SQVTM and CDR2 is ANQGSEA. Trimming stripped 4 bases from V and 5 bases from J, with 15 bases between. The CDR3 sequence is CSVVPRFVNEQYF. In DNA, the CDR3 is TGCAGCGTTGTGCCCCGTTTCGTGAACGAGCAGTACTTC.

This CDR3 is CASSDRQPGPQHF. The CDR3 coding sequence is TGTGCCAGTAGTGACCGCCAACCTGGGCCCCAGCATTTT. V gene TRBV19 combines with J gene TRBJ1-5; D uncertain. Germline-derived CDR1 and CDR2 are LNHDA and SQIVND (reference sequence). The CDR3 spans 13 residues. V gave up 5 bases and J gave up 9 bases, with 14 bases separating them.

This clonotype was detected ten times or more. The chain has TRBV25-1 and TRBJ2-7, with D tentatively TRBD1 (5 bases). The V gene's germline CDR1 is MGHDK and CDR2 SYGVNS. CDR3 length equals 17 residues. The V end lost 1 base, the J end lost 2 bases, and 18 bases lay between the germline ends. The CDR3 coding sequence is TGTGCCAGCAGTGAATGGGTCCCCGGGCAGGGCGCCTACGAGCAGTACTTC. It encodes CASSEWVPGQGAYEQYF.

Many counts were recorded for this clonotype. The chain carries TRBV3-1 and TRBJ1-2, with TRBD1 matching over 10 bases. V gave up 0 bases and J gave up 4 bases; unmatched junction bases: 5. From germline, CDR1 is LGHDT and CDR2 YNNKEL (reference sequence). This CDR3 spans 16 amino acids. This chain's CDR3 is CASSQDWTGGLYGYTF. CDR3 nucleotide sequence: TGTGCCAGCAGCCAAGATTGGACAGGGGGTCTCTATGGCTACACCTTC.

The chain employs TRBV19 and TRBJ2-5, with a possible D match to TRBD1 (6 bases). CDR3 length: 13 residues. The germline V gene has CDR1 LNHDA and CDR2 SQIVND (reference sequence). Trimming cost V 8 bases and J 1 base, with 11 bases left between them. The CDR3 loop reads CASQGQRQETQYF. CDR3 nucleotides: TGTGCCAGTCAAGGACAGCGCCAAGAGACCCAGTACTTC.

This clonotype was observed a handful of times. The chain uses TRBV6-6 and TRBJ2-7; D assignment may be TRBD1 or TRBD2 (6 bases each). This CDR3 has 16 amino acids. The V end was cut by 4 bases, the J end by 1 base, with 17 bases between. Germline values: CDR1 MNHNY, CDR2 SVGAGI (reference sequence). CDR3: CASSSRMGGTSYEQYV. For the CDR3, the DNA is TGTGCCAGCAGTTCCCGTATGGGCGGGACATCCTACGAGCAGTACGTC.

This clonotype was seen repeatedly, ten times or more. CDR3 region: CAWSGRGLDQVQPQHF. CDR3 bases: TGTGCCTGGAGCGGCAGGGGGCTCGACCAAGTTCAGCCCCAGCATTTT. The chain links TRBV30 to TRBJ1-5; TRBD1 matches 8 bases. The trim removed 3 bases at V and 6 bases at J, leaving 13 bases unmatched. Germline values: CDR1 GTSNPN, CDR2 SVGIG (reference sequence). The CDR3 loop spans 16 amino acids.

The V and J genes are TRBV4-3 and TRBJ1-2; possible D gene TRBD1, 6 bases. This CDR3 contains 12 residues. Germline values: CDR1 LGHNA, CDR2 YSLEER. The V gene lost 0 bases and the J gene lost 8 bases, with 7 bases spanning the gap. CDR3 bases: TGCGCCAGCAGCCAAGAAAGGGGGGGCTACACCTTC. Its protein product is CASSQERGGYTF.

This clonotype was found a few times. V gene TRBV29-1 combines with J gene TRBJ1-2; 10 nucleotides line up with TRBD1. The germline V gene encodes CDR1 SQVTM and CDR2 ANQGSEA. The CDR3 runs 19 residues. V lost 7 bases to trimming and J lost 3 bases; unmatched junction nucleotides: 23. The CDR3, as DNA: TGCAGCGCCCTAGCTAGGGGGTGGGAGACAGGGGGCAGCTACTATGGCTACACCTTC. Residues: CSALARGWETGGSYYGYTF.

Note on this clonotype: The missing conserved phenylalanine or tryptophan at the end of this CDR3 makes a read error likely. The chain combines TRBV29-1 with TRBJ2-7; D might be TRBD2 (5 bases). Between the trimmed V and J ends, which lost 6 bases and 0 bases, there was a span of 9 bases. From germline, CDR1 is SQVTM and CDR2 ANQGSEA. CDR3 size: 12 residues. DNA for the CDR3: TGCAGCGTCCGGGATTTCTCCTACGAGCAGTACGCC. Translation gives CSVRDFSYEQYA.

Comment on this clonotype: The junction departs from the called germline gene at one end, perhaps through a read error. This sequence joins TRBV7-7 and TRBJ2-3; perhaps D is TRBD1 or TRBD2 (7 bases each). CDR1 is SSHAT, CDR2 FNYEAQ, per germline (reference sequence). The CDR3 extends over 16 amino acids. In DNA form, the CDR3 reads TGTGCTAGCAGCCAGGGAGGGGGCGGATTCACAGATACGCAGTATTTT. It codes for CASSQGGGGFTDTQYF.

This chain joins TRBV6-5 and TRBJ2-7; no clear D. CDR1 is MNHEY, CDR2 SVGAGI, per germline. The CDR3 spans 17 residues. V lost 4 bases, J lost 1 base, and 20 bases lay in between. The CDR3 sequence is CASSSRRVSTGSYEQYF. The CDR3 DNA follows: TGTGCCAGCAGTTCCCGCAGAGTATCGACTGGTTCCTACGAGCAGTACTTC.

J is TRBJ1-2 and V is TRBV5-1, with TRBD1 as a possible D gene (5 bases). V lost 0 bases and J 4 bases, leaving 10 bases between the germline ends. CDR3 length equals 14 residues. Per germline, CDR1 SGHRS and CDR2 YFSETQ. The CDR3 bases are TGCGCCAGCAGCTTGGAGACAGCGTTCTATGGCTACACCTTC. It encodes CASSLETAFYGYTF.

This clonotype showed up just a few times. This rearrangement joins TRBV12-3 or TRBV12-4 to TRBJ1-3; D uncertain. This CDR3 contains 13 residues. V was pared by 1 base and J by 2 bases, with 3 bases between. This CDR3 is CASSLVAGNTIYF. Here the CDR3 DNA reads TGTGCCAGCAGTTTAGTGGCTGGAAACACCATATATTTT.